This T cell receptor (beta chain) emerged from a study of OX40 agonist ivuxolimab in advanced cancers. In the study overall: At 82.7% male, the cohort had a mean age of approximately 60 years, ranging from 23 to 79.

Produced via immunoSEQ multiplex PCR; TCRdb's table is partial and in-frame only. The repertoire holds some 60,000 clones, with 91% as singletons. Germline-derived CDR1 and CDR2 are SGHNT and YYREEE (reference sequence). The CDR3 totals 14 residues. V lost 1 base to trimming and J lost 7 bases, with 14 bases between them. With baseline, cycle 4 day 1, and cycle 7 day 1 as timepoints, blood was sampled. The receptor was isolated from an adult with an advanced solid tumor such as melanoma, head and neck, liver or kidney cancer. The material was CD4+ or CD8+ T cells sorted from blood, obtained in a trial of the OX40 agonist ivuxolimab. This chain connects TRBV5-4 to TRBJ2-5; possible D gene TRBD2, 5 bases. The CDR3 spells CASSLRNSALTQYF. For the CDR3, the DNA is TGTGCCAGCAGCTTGCGGAATAGCGCTCTGACCCAGTACTTC. Variable domain in full (rest from reference TRBV5-4 and TRBJ2-5): ETGVTQSPTHLIKTRGQQVTLRCSSQSGHNTVSWYQQALGQGPQFIFQYYREEENGRGNFPPRFSGLQFPNYSSELNVNALELDDSALYLCASSLRNSALTQYFGPGTRLLVL.